A single sample is the source of the 6 T cell receptor beta chains below, sequenced in a study of blood T cell repertoires in COVID-19. TCRdb keeps only in-frame clones here, not all; method: immunoSEQ multiplex PCR. The sample has roughly 120,000 clones, about 93% seen once. The sequenced sample consisted of peripheral blood. Receptors originate from a man over 45 with COVID-19, enrolled during active disease.

The rearrangement links TRBV19 to TRBJ2-5; 7 bases are shared with TRBD1. Trimming cost V 3 bases and J 2 bases; bases outside gene matches: 12. From germline, CDR1 is LNHDA and CDR2 SQIVND (reference sequence). The CDR3 is 17 residues long. DNA of the CDR3: TGTGCCAGTAGTATGACAGGGCGTTCCCTGCCTCAAGAGACCCAGTACTTC. Amino acid sequence: CASSMTGRSLPQETQYF.

The genes are TRBV5-1 and TRBJ1-1, with 12 nucleotides matching TRBD1. The CDR3 length is 16 residues. The V and J ends lost 3 bases and 11 bases, in that order; junction bases with no gene match: 14. CDR1 is SGHRS, CDR2 YFSETQ, per germline. Here the CDR3 DNA reads TGCGCCAGCAGCTCGGACACCGGGACAGGGGGCGCGGGGGCTTTCTTT. It translates to CASSSDTGTGGAGAFF.

V is TRBV28 and J is TRBJ2-3, with 7 bases lining up with TRBD2. CDR1 MDHEN and CDR2 SYDVKM come from the germline V gene. This CDR3 region has 14 residues. V lost 7 bases, J lost 3 bases, and 7 bases stayed unmatched. CDR3 nucleotide sequence: TGTGCCAGCACGGGCGGGAGTGTGACAGATACGCAGTATTTT. Protein product: CASTGGSVTDTQYF.

The chain couples TRBV7-3 to TRBJ2-5; no firm D call. Germline V gene sequence: CDR1 SGHTA, CDR2 FQGTGA. Trimming removed 2 bases at V and 2 bases at J, with 6 bases between. CDR3 length equals 13 residues. The CDR3 here is CASSLGKQETQYF. Here the CDR3 DNA reads TGTGCCAGCAGCTTAGGCAAACAAGAGACCCAGTACTTC. The whole variable domain, filled in from reference TRBV7-3 and TRBJ2-5, reads GAGVSQTPSNKVTEKGKYVELRCDPISGHTALYWYRQSLGQGPEFLIYFQGTGAADDSGLPNDRFFAVRPEGSVSTLKIQRTERGDSAVYLCASSLGKQETQYFGPGTRLLVL.

This chain joins TRBV5-4 and TRBJ1-2, with 7 bases lining up with TRBD1. This CDR3 is 14 amino acids long. The V gene's germline CDR1 is SGHNT and CDR2 YYREEE (reference sequence). The junction had 5 bases not matched to a gene; V was cut back by 5 bases and J by 1 base. This chain's CDR3 is CASRRTGYNYGYTF. CDR3 in DNA: TGTGCCAGCAGAAGGACAGGATATAACTATGGCTACACCTTC.

This clone was seen only once. CDR3 protein: CASSIRAGGNTEAFF. CDR3 coding DNA: TGTGCCAGTAGTATTCGGGCAGGGGGAAACACTGAAGCTTTCTTT. The chain carries TRBV19 and TRBJ1-1; 7 positions agree with TRBD1. CDR1 LNHDA and CDR2 SQIVND come from the germline V gene (reference sequence). The CDR3 extends over 15 amino acids. The junction had 6 bases not matched to a gene; V was cut back by 3 bases and J by 2 bases. The full variable domain, its missing parts supplied by reference TRBV19 and TRBJ1-1, is DGGITQSPKYLFRKEGQNVTLSCEQNLNHDAMYWYRQDPGQGLRLIYYSQIVNDFQKGDIAEGYSVSREKKESFPLTVTSAQKNPTAFYLCASSIRAGGNTEAFFGQGTRLTVV.